This section outlines one T cell receptor (beta chain) sequence together with its context. The sample belongs to a study of blood T cell repertoires in COVID-19. As for the study in general: The analysed material was cDNA or gDNA that came from T cells, B-cell-depleted T cells, or PBMCs.

In the original analysis: It was from reference gene primer amplification that nucleated cell counts were estimated. Libraries were prepared by immunoSEQ multiplex PCR; TCRdb keeps only in-frame clonotypes and omits some of them. V and J calls and clone size are those listed in that table; D and trimming were worked out from the DNA. This sample has tens of thousands of clones, with 87% found just once. Trimming took 3 bases from V and 0 from J, leaving 4 bases between them. The CDR3 length is 13 residues. Germline lookup yields CDR1 SGHAT and CDR2 FQNNGV. The receptor comes from a human donor with active COVID-19. The donor label of this sample is uncertain. Sequenced: peripheral blood. The V gene is TRBV11-2, the J gene TRBJ2-3; the D is unclear. This chain's CDR3 is CASSFISTDTQYF. The CDR3 region has the DNA TGTGCCAGCAGCTTCATTAGCACAGATACGCAGTATTTT. Drawing the rest from reference TRBV11-2 and TRBJ2-3, the complete variable domain is EAGVAQSPRYKIIEKRQSVAFWCNPISGHATLYWYQQILGQGPKLLIQFQNNGVVDDSQLPKDRFSAERLKGVDSTLKIQPAKLEDSAVYLCASSFISTDTQYFGPGTRLTVL.